The clone carrying this T cell receptor beta chain was seen only a few times. The ends were cut back, 5 bases at V and 1 base at J, with 11 bases in the middle. Germline CDR1 reads MDHEN; CDR2 reads SYDVKM. CDR3 length equals 14 residues. The sample is drawn from a study of T cell changes during pregnancy in multiple sclerosis. TCRdb's table, derived via immunoSEQ multiplex PCR, lists solely in-frame clones and lacks some. The sample gives over 30,000 clones, just over 90% of which show up once; approximately 0.8% is in the top ten. This chain uses TRBV28 with TRBJ2-5, with D maybe TRBD2 (6 bases). Sequencing used CD4+ T cells from peripheral blood mononuclear cells, obtained in the third trimester of pregnancy. This TCR came from a female donor with multiple sclerosis, enrolled in a pregnancy study. CDR3 amino acids: CASSNGLTQETQYF. The CDR3 bases are TGTGCCAGCAGTAACGGACTAACCCAAGAGACCCAGTACTTC. Supplemented by reference TRBV28 and TRBJ2-5, the full variable domain reads DVKVTQSSRYLVKRTGEKVFLECVQDMDHENMFWYRQDPGLGLRLIYFSYDVKMKEKGDIPEGYSVSREKKERFSLILESASTNQTSMYLCASSNGLTQETQYFGPGTRLLVL.